This TCR beta chain was documented in a study of blood T cell repertoires in COVID-19. V dropped 5 bases and J dropped 8; count of bases not matched to a gene: 16. Looked up from germline, CDR1 is MNHEY and CDR2 is SMNVEV (reference sequence). The CDR3 extends over 17 amino acids. Method: immunoSEQ multiplex PCR; TCRdb's copy keeps in-frame clones and lacks some. Here the sample spans some 300,000 clones, 70% to 90% being singletons. The clonotype originates from a woman aged 25 to 39 who had recovered from COVID-19. Sequenced sample: PBMCs or T cells enriched from blood (not recorded which). V usage is TRBV27 and J usage is TRBJ1-2; the match to TRBD1 covers 11 bases. CDR3 nucleotide sequence: TGTGCCAGCAGTACACGGACAGGGGGCGTACCGATAGACGGCTACACCTTC. This encodes CASSTRTGGVPIDGYTF.